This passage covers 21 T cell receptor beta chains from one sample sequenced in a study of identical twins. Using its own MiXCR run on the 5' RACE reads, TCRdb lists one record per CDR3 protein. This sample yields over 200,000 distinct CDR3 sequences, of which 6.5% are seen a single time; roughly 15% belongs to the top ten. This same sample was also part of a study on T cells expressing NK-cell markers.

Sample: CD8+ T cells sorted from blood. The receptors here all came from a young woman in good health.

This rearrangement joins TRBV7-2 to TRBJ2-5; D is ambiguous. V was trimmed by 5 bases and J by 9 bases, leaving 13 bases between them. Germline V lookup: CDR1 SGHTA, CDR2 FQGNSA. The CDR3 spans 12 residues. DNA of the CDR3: TGTGCCAGCAGCATCTCGACAACCCCCCAGTACTTC. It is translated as CASSISTTPQYF.

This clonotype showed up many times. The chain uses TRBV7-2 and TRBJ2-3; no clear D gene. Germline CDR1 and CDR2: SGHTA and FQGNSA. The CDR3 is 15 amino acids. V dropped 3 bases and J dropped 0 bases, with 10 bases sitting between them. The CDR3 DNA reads TGTGCCAGCAGCTTTACCGGAGCCAGCACAGATACGCAGTATTTT. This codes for CASSFTGASTDTQYF.

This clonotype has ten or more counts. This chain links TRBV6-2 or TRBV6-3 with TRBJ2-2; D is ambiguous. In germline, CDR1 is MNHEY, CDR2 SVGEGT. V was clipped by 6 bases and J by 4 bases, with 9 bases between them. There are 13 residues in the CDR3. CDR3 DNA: TGTGCCAGCAGGGACCCCGGCACCGGGGAGCTGTTTTTT. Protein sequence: CASRDPGTGELFF.

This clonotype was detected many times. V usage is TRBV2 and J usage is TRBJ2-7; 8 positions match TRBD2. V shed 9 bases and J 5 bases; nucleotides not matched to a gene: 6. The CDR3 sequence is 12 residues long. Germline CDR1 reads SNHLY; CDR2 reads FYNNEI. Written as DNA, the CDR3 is TGTGCCAGTCGGGGGGGGTCCCACGAGCAGTACTTC. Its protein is CASRGGSHEQYF.

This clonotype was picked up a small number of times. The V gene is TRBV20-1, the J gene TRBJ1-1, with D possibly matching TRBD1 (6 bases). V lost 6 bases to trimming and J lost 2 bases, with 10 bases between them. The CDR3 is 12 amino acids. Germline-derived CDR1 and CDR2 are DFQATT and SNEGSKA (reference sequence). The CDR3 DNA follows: TGCAGTGCGCAGGGGATTAACACTGAAGCTTTCTTT. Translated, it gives CSAQGINTEAFF.

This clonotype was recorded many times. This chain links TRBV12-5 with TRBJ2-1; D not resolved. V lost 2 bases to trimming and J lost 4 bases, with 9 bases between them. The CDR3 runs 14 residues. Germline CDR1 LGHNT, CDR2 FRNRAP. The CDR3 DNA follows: TGTGCTAGTGGTTTGACCGCCCGTTACAATGAGCAGTTCTTC. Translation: CASGLTARYNEQFF.

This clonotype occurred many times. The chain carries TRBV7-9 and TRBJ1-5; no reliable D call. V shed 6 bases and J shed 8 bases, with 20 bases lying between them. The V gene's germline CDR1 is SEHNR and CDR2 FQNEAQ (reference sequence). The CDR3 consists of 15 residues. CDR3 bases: TGTGCCAGCAGTCCCGGTGTGGGCCTCAAGGAGCCCCAGCATTTT. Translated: CASSPGVGLKEPQHF. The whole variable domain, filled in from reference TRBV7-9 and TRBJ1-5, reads DTGVSQNPRHKITKRGQNVTFRCDPISEHNRLYWYRQTLGQGPEFLTYFQNEAQLEKSRLLSDRFSAERPKGSFSTLEIQRTEQGDSAMYLCASSPGVGLKEPQHFGDGTRLSIL.

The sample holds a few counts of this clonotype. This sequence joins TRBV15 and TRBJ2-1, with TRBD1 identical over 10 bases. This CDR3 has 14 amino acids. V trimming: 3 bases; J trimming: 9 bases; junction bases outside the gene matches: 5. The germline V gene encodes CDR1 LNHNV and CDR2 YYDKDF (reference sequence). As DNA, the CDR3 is TGTGCCACCAGCAGGGACAGGGGGTACGGTGAGCAGTTCTTC. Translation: CATSRDRGYGEQFF.

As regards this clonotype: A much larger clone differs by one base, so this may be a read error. The CDR3 loop reads CASSVVYGPLTDMQYF. CDR3 in DNA: TGTGCCAGCAGCGTAGTATACGGCCCCTTGACAGATATGCAGTATTTT. The chain combines TRBV9 with TRBJ2-3; a possible D gene is TRBD1 (5 bases). This CDR3 has 16 amino acids. CDR1 and CDR2 (germline): SGDLS, YYNGEE.

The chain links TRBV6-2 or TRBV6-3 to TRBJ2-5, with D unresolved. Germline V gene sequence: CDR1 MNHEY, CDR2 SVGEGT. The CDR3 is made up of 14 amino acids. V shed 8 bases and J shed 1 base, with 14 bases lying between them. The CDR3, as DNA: TGTGCCAGCCGAATTACAAGATCCCAAGAGACCCAGTACTTC. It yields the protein CASRITRSQETQYF.

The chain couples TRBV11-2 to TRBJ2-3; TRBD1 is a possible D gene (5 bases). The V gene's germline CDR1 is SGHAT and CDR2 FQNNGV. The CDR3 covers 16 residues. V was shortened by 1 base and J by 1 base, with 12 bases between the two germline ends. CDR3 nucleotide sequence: TGTGCCAGCAGCTTAGGTGGATTACAGGGCACAGATACGCAGTATTTT. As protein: CASSLGGLQGTDTQYF.

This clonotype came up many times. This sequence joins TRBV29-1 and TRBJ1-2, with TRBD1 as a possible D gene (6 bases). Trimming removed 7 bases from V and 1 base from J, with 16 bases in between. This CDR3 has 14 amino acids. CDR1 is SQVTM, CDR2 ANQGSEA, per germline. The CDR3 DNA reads TGCAGCGCCGGCGGACAGAGCTTTAACTATGGCTACACCTTC. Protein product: CSAGGQSFNYGYTF. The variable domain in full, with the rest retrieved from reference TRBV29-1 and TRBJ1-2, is SAVISQKPSRDICQRGTSLTIQCQVDSQVTMMFWYRQQPGQSLTLIATANQGSEATYESGFVIDKFPISRPNLTFSTLTVSNMSPEDSSIYLCSAGGQSFNYGYTFGSGTRLTVV.

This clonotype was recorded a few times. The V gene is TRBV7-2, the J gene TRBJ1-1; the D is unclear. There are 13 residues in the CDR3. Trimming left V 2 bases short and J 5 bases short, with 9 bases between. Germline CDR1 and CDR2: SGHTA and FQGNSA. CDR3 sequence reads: CASSLWGFTEAFF. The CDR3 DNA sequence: TGTGCCAGCAGCTTATGGGGTTTTACTGAAGCTTTCTTT.

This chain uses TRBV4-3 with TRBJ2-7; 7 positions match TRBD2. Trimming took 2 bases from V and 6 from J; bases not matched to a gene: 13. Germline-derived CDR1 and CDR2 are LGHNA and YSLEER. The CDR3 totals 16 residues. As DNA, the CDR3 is TGCGCCAGCAGCCAAAGTATAAGCGGGATTTTTTCCGAGCAGTACTTC. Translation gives CASSQSISGIFSEQYF.

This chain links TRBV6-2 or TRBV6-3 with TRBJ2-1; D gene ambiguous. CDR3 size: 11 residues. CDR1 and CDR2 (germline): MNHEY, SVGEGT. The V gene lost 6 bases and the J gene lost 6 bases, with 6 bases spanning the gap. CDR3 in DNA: TGTGCCAGCAGGGAGATCAATGAGCAGTTCTTC. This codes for CASREINEQFF.

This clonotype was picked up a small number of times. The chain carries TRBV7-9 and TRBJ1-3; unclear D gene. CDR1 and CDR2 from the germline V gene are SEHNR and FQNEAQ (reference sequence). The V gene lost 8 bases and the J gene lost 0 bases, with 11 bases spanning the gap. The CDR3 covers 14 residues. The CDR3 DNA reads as TGTGCCAGCCCCATGGTGAGCTCTGGAAACACCATATATTTT. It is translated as CASPMVSSGNTIYF.

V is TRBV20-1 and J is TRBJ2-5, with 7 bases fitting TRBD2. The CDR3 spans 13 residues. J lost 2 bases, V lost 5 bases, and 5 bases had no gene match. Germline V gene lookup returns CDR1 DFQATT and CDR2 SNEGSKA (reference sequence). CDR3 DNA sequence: TGCAGTGCTCTACTAGCGATTCAAGAGACCCAGTACTTC. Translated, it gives CSALLAIQETQYF.

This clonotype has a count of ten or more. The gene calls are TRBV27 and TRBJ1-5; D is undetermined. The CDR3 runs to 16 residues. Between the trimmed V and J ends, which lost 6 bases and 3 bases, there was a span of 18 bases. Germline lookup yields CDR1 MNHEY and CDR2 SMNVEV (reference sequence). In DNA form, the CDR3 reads TGTGCCAGCAGACTCTTCGCCGGGGTCGACAATCAGCCCCAGCATTTT. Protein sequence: CASRLFAGVDNQPQHF.

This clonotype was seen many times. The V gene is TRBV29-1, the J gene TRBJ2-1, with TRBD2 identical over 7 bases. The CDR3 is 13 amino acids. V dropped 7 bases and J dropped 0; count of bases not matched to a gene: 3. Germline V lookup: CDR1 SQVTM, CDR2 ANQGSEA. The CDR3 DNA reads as TGCAGCGCCCGGACTAGCTCCTACAATGAGCAGTTCTTC. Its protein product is CSARTSSYNEQFF.

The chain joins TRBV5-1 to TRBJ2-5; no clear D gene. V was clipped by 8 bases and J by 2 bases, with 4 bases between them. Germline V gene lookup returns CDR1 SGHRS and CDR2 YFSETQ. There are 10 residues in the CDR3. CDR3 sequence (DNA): TGCGCCAGAAAGCAAGAGACCCAGTACTTC. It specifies CARKQETQYF.

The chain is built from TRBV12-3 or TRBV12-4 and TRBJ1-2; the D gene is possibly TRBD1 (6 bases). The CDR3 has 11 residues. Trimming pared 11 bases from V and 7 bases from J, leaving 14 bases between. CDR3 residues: CASGGASGYTF. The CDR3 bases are TGTGCCTCCGGGGGGGCTAGTGGCTACACCTTC.